This T cell receptor (beta chain) appears in the sequencing data of a study of human T cells and chemical hapten exposure. Overall study findings and caveats: Large CDR3 similarity clusters arose significantly more often from expanded TCRs than from controls. The number of TCRs over 1 in 1000 frequency stayed unchanged after DPC.

V lost 1 base and J lost 1, with 7 bases in between. CDR3 size: 14 residues. Germline V gene lookup returns CDR1 SGHVS and CDR2 FNYEAQ. Sample time point: patch test 1, 2 weeks after DPC sensitization. Documented treatment: therapeutic diphenylcyclopropenone sensitization with weekly scalp DPC. This clonotype was seen more than once but under ten times. The target antigen is unknown. TCRdb used MiXCR to reprocess the RACE reads, holding one entry per CDR3 protein. The table shows tens of thousands of distinct CDR3 sequences, with about an eighth occurring only once. This TCR was recovered from a woman aged 60-70 years with alopecia areata. Some clones in this sample may be carry-over from other donors' samples. V is TRBV7-6 and J is TRBJ1-1; D ambiguous. This sample comprised whole blood, obtained in connection with sensitization to the hapten diphenylcyclopropenone (DPC). The DNA of the CDR3 is TGTGCCAGCAGCTTAGGACAACCGAACACTGAAGCTTTCTTT. Translating it yields CASSLGQPNTEAFF.